This entry features one T cell receptor beta chain sequence. Its target antigen remains unknown. Base qualities are not at hand, and no much larger clone is one base apart. The data are from a study of blood T cell repertoires in COVID-19 (dated by TCRdb to the early 2020s). Regarding the complete study: Samples from collaborators originated in the United States, Italy and Spain and spanned both the acute and convalescent phases of COVID-19. The material from the prospective study consisted of cDNA or gDNA derived from T cells, B-cell-depleted T cells, or PBMCs. Deeply sampled blood TCRbeta repertoires from subjects exposed to, actively infected with, or recovered from COVID-19 were included in the dataset. The repertoires were released in a freely available public database intended as a resource for research on the immune response to SARS-CoV-2. Samples were obtained from the ongoing ImmuneRACE study (first 160 participants) and from approximately 1,200 subjects provided by 6 global collaborators. A de-identified subject ID, COVID-19 status, age in years and sex were almost always included in the sample metadata. Where available, HLA class I and class II types were taken from metadata supplied by the sample provider and were not determined by assay-based typing.

The immunoSEQ Assay, a bias-controlled multiplex PCR, was used to amplify TCRbeta CDR3 regions from genomic DNA. Turning to the authors' computational methods: Nucleated cell counts per sample were estimated from amplification of reference gene primers within the assay. To quantify the absolute abundance of each unique TCRbeta CDR3 rearrangement, sequence reads were collapsed and filtered. Productive Simpson clonality was computed per sample as the square root of Simpson's diversity index over productive rearrangements. TCRdb provides this immuneACCESS table in a form limited to in-frame rearrangements. Some clones are lacking; in checked studies, under half of them reflect an unresolved V gene, and why the rest are absent is not known. D and trimming were read from the DNA, whereas the V and J calls and clone size are those reported in that table. This sample lists roughly 300,000 clones; 80% to 90% were detected once. Around 4.5% of the sample is in the top ten clones.

Participants in the prospective study were aged roughly 18 to 90 years, lived in 20 to 25 United States geographic areas, and enrolled through a virtual design. To assign participants to cohorts, the prospective study relied on clinical history that participants themselves reported in a screening survey and a study questionnaire. In the prospective study, whole blood, serum and a nasopharyngeal or oropharyngeal swab were collected from each participant by mobile phlebotomists. Participants in the prospective study had the option to provide additional blood draws and questionnaires over an approximately two-month period. Before DNA extraction, blood samples from the prospective study were shipped at room temperature or frozen. The study at large found these results: Clinical and demographic metadata were provided uncurated, with the amount varying by source and participant.

Via the germline V gene (reference sequence), CDR1 is LGHDT and CDR2 YNNKEL. The cysteine opens and the phenylalanine closes a CDR3 of 13 amino acids. The only DNA kept is the CDR3, 39 bases in frame from the first base. Relative to germline, V is missing 3 bases and J is missing 5 bases, with 2 bases of the junction outside any gene match. The receptor chain draws on TRBV3-1 (or the pseudogene TRBV3-2) and TRBJ2-7; TRBD1 matches 9 bases in the middle. The source is a woman aged 40 to 50 with acute COVID-19. Sequencing was done on a sample of PBMCs or T cells enriched from blood (not recorded which). The CDR3 region has the sequence CASSQDRGHEQYF. The DNA sequence reads TGTGCCAGCAGCCAGGACAGGGGCCACGAGCAGTACTTC.